This TCR beta chain was found in a study of post-analysis software for immune sequencing data. Notes on the study in general: Five or six TRBV segments were significantly more frequent in patients than in controls. TRBV5-6, TRBV5-1 and TRBV20-1 were among these segments.

Incorporated into the TCR beta cDNA libraries were unique molecular identifiers, which served to reduce PCR and sequencing biases. About half a million cDNA molecules were recovered from an input of about 0.95 to 11 million T cells. TCRdb independently ran MiXCR on the PCR reads; one entry per CDR3 protein. The sample has about 770,000 distinct CDR3 sequences; roughly 50% are singletons. Points on this clonotype: Antigen specificity is unknown.

Per germline, CDR1 LNHNV and CDR2 YYDKDF (reference sequence). V trimming: 8 bases; J trimming: 2 bases; junction bases outside the gene matches: 10. CDR3 length: 15 residues. The specimen was blood. The J gene is TRBJ2-3, the V gene TRBV15; 7 bases match TRBD2. The clonotype comes from a girl under 18 with multiple sclerosis. The chain's CDR3 is CATLLVGGDTDTQYF. The CDR3, as DNA: TGTGCCACCCTCCTAGTGGGAGGGGACACAGATACGCAGTATTTT.